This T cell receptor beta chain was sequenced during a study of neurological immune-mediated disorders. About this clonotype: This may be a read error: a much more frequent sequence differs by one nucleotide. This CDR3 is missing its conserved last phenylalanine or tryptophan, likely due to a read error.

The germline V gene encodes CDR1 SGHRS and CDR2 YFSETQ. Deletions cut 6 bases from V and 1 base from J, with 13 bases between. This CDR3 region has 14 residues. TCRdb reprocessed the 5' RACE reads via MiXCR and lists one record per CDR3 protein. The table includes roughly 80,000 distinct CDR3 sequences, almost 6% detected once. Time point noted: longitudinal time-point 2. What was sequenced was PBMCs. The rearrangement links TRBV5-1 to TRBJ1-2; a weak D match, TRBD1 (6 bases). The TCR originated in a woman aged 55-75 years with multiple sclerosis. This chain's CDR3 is CASIPDRSNYGYTY. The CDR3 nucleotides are TGCGCCAGCATCCCAGACAGGAGTAACTATGGCTACACCTAC.